The rows below give T cell receptor beta chains drawn from one sample of a study of blood T cell repertoires in COVID-19. The method was immunoSEQ multiplex PCR; TCRdb's version includes in-frame clones alone and lacks a portion of them. The data show around 180,000 clones, 70% to 90% seen once. Sequenced input: peripheral blood. The receptors were gathered from a woman older than 75 with acute or convalescent COVID-19. CDR3s include the opening cysteine and the closing phenylalanine or tryptophan. Clone sizes are given selectively: once, few, many, or a class where the clone is expanded.

>TRBJ2-3|TRBV20-1|NA
CSAGGQGSTDTQYF
>TRBJ1-2|TRBV3-1/TRBV3-2|NA
CASSPPTGSAGYTF
>TRBJ2-7|TRBV9|NA
CASSVGHAGTYEQYF
>TRBJ2-1|TRBV11-1|NA
CASSTRQGGNEQFF
>TRBJ1-1|TRBV11-3|NA
CASSLEGGTEAFF
>TRBJ1-1|TRBV18|NA
CASSSGQYLPRAFF
>TRBJ1-1|TRBV4-1|NA
CASSQGPEAFF
>TRBJ1-2|TRBV5-5|once
CASSLGQGIGGNYGYTF
>TRBJ2-1|TRBV3-1/TRBV3-2|few
CASSTTSGRAASYNEQFF
>TRBJ1-2|TRBV24-1|NA
CATSDPTLGLMGYTF
>TRBJ1-5|TRBV19|NA
CASSIAQGAPRQPQHF
>TRBJ2-1|TRBV2|NA
CASSASGRTHEQFF
>TRBJ2-3|TRBV7-9|NA
CASSLVRSTDTQYF
>TRBJ1-5|TRBV19|NA
CASSIGTGGNQPQHF
>TRBJ2-6|TRBV3-1/TRBV3-2|NA
CASSPRGLNSGANVLTF
>TRBJ1-2|TRBV27|NA
CASSRDSTYGYTF
>TRBJ1-5|TRBV5-5|once
CASSLAVGNQPQHF
>TRBJ1-6|TRBV7-9|NA
CASSLGQGPNSPLHF
>TRBJ1-1|TRBV6-2/TRBV6-3|few
CASSYLGRNWEDTEAFF
>TRBJ2-7|TRBV12-5|NA
CASGKTSRTYEQYF
>TRBJ1-1|TRBV7-2|NA
CASSLVSRAHTEAFF
>TRBJ1-6|TRBV6-2/TRBV6-3|NA
CASSYPRDRENSYNSPLHF
>TRBJ2-7|TRBV7-2|NA
CASSLANRDRVDQYF
>TRBJ2-5|TRBV27|many
CASSTTRLAGGPETQYF
>TRBJ2-1|TRBV7-4|NA
CSSYNEQFF
>TRBJ2-5|TRBV5-1|NA
CASSLGTRQETQYF
>TRBJ1-2|TRBV19|NA
CASSPGQPYGYTF
>TRBJ1-1|TRBV19|few
CASSITGQGAYTEAFF
>TRBJ1-5|TRBV5-4|NA
CASSRQGSNQPQHF
>TRBJ1-2|TRBV29-1|NA
CSVEDSPPYHNSYGYTF
>TRBJ1-1|TRBV19|NA
CASNRWAGKNTEAFF
>TRBJ1-5|TRBV6-5|NA
CASSYSGGNQPQHF
>TRBJ2-2|TRBV5-1|NA
CASSFLAGVRTGELFF
>TRBJ2-5|TRBV7-9|NA
CASTLQNQETQYF
>TRBJ1-6|TRBV5-4|NA
CASSPSTSYNSPLHF
>TRBJ2-6|TRBV15|NA
CATSRVRGANVLTF
>TRBJ2-7|TRBV5-1|NA
CASSLDGQGAGEQYF
>TRBJ2-7|TRBV10-2|NA
CASSEWGQGEQYF
>TRBJ2-1|TRBV7-9|NA
CASSPSGIYNEQFF
>TRBJ2-2|TRBV5-1|NA
CASSLGLAGAGELFF
>TRBJ2-1|TRBV2|NA
CASDERLGIVNEQFF
>TRBJ1-2|TRBV19|NA
CASSSQFSGYTF
>TRBJ2-7|TRBV5-6|NA
CASSGRTGDYEQYF
>TRBJ2-7|TRBV11-2|NA
CASSLWTGIYEQYF
>TRBJ2-6|TRBV18|few
CASSPGQLSGANVLTF
>TRBJ1-2|TRBV10-3|NA
CAIKGQGTGGYTF
>TRBJ1-1|TRBV18|NA
CASSPPSGNTEAFF
>TRBJ1-2|TRBV9|NA
CASSAPLDRGEDGYTF
>TRBJ1-1|TRBV5-6|NA
CASSLDRGNTEAFF
>TRBJ1-1|TRBV11-2|NA
CASSLVGRGRTEAFF